This is a list of T cell receptor beta chains from one sample in a study of T-cell reconstitution after alpha-beta-depleted transplantation in children. TCRdb re-analysed the PCR reads in MiXCR, keeping a single row per CDR3 protein. The sample yields a few hundred thousand distinct CDR3 sequences, around 9.9% seen once. The sequencing used PBMCs, collected before TCRalphabeta/CD19-depleted stem cell transplant. The receptor source for this set is a child younger than two with acute myeloid leukemia, due to receive a stem cell transplant. Each CDR3 is given with its conserved first and last residue. Fields, in order: D gene, J gene, clone size, V gene, CDR3 protein, CDR3 DNA. A D gene is named only where the DNA matches it firmly. Expanded clones get a size class; other rows say once, few or many, or leave the size out.

>TRBD1|TRBJ2-7|many|TRBV28
CASSFYRGLYEQYF
TGTGCCAGCAGTTTTTACAGGGGTCTATACGAGCAGTACTTC
>TRBD2|TRBJ2-1|many|TRBV20-1
CSARPPGLAGDGRSYNEQFF
TGCAGTGCTAGACCCCCGGGACTAGCGGGAGATGGAAGGTCCTACAATGAGCAGTTCTTC
>TRBD1|TRBJ2-7|many|TRBV5-1
CASSLVRGRSYEQYF
TGCGCCAGCAGCTTGGTAAGGGGGCGATCCTACGAGCAGTACTTC
>NA|TRBJ2-1|many|TRBV14
CASSLSRWNEQFF
TGTGCCAGCAGCCTTAGCCGTTGGAATGAGCAGTTCTTC
>TRBD1|TRBJ2-1|many|TRBV12-3/TRBV12-4
CASTLGTGGQGEQFF
TGTGCCAGCACTTTGGGGACAGGGGGCCAGGGTGAGCAGTTCTTC
>TRBD2|TRBJ2-1|many|TRBV6-2/TRBV6-3
CASSYLAGVRSYNEQFF
TGTGCCAGCAGTTATCTAGCGGGAGTTAGGTCCTACAATGAGCAGTTCTTC
>NA|TRBJ2-4|many|TRBV18
CASSPPATGWDIQYF
TGTGCCAGCTCACCACCGGCTACAGGGTGGGATATTCAGTACTTC
>NA|TRBJ2-1|many|TRBV7-9
CASSFVPSSAREQFF
TGTGCCAGCAGCTTTGTGCCTAGCTCTGCGAGGGAGCAGTTCTTC
>TRBD1|TRBJ1-5|few|TRBV11-2
CASSPGTGTSNQPQHF
TGTGCCAGCAGCCCCGGGACAGGGACCAGCAATCAGCCCCAGCATTTT
>TRBD2|TRBJ2-1|many|TRBV12-3/TRBV12-4
CASSPLTSGGLNEQFF
TGTGCCAGCAGCCCTCTGACTAGCGGGGGGTTGAATGAGCAGTTCTTC
>NA|TRBJ2-4|many|TRBV7-2
CASSFAGKNIQYF
TGTGCCAGCAGCTTCGCGGGCAAAAACATTCAGTACTTC
>TRBD2|TRBJ2-7|many|TRBV12-3/TRBV12-4
CASSRLAGRYEQYF
TGTGCCAGCAGTAGACTAGCGGGACGATACGAGCAGTACTTC
>TRBD2|TRBJ2-3|many|TRBV5-1
CASSSSLTSGTTDTQYF
TGCGCCAGCAGCTCCTCCCTTACTAGCGGGACCACAGATACGCAGTATTTT
>NA|TRBJ1-1|many|TRBV5-6
CASSAGATEAFF
TGTGCCAGCAGCGCAGGGGCCACTGAAGCTTTCTTT
>NA|TRBJ1-2|few|TRBV24-1
CATSDYTVYGYTF
TGTGCCACCAGTGATTACACAGTCTATGGCTACACCTTC
>NA|TRBJ1-6|many|TRBV5-8
CASSELRGTPLHF
TGTGCCAGCAGCGAACTTAGGGGGACACCCCTCCACTTT
>TRBD2|TRBJ2-1|many|TRBV5-1
CASGGLAGENEQFF
TGCGCCAGCGGGGGGCTAGCGGGGGAGAATGAGCAGTTCTTC
>NA|TRBJ1-5|NA|TRBV10-3
CAISDLENQPQHF
TGTGCCATCAGTGACTTAGAAAATCAGCCCCAGCATTTT
>TRBD1|TRBJ1-4|many|TRBV7-2
CASSIGTGHEKLFF
TGTGCCAGCAGCATTGGGACAGGGCATGAAAAACTGTTTTTT
>NA|TRBJ1-1|NA|TRBV7-3
CASSLNGEQNTEAFF
TGTGCCAGCAGCTTAAATGGAGAGCAAAACACTGAAGCTTTCTTT
>NA|TRBJ2-4|many|TRBV4-2
CASSQGGARNIQYF
TGTGCCAGCAGCCAAGGGGGGGCGAGAAACATTCAGTACTTC
>NA|TRBJ2-1|many|TRBV3-1
CASSRPGLNEQFF
TGTGCCAGCAGCCGTCCGGGGCTGAATGAGCAGTTCTTC
>NA|TRBJ2-3|many|TRBV6-1
CASNESPGGARDTQYF
TGTGCCAGCAACGAATCCCCAGGGGGGGCCAGAGATACGCAGTATTTT
>NA|TRBJ2-4|many|TRBV12-3/TRBV12-4
CASSFWLAKNIQYF
TGTGCCAGCAGTTTTTGGCTAGCCAAAAACATTCAGTACTTC
>NA|TRBJ2-5|many|TRBV7-2
CASSLFGGEETQYF
TGTGCCAGCAGCTTATTCGGCGGAGAAGAGACCCAGTACTTC
>TRBD2|TRBJ2-1|many|TRBV20-1
CSARDAQRGNNEQFF
TGCAGTGCTAGAGATGCCCAGCGGGGGAACAATGAGCAGTTCTTC
>TRBD1|TRBJ2-5|many|TRBV7-2
CASSSTAYGQGSAKETQYF
TGTGCCAGCAGCTCGACCGCTTATGGACAGGGCTCAGCCAAAGAGACCCAGTACTTC
>NA|TRBJ2-1|many|TRBV4-2
CASSQWSADEQFF
TGTGCCAGCAGCCAATGGTCGGCTGATGAGCAGTTCTTC
>NA|TRBJ2-5|few|TRBV5-1
CASSFVGTETQYF
TGCGCCAGCAGCTTCGTGGGAACAGAGACCCAGTACTTC
>NA|TRBJ1-2|NA|TRBV6-5
CASRPSLNYGYTF
TGTGCCAGCAGGCCCTCCCTTAACTATGGCTACACCTTC
>TRBD1|TRBJ2-5|many|TRBV10-3
CASQGVEGGTQYF
TGTGCCTCCCAGGGGGTTGAGGGTGGGACCCAGTACTTC
>TRBD1|TRBJ2-1|NA|TRBV6-5
CASSLGQARNEQFF
TGTGCCAGCAGTCTGGGACAGGCTAGGAATGAGCAGTTCTTC
>NA|TRBJ2-7|NA|TRBV6-6
CASAGSSYEQYF
TGTGCCAGCGCCGGTAGCTCCTACGAGCAGTACTTC
>NA|TRBJ2-3|NA|TRBV3-1
CATCQVGSRDKGRRTDTQYF
TGTGCCACCTGCCAAGTGGGGAGCCGGGACAAGGGGAGGCGCACAGATACGCAGTATTTT
>TRBD2|TRBJ2-3|many|TRBV20-1
CSASEGGGRTDTQYF
TGCAGTGCTAGTGAGGGCGGGGGACGCACAGATACGCAGTATTTT
>NA|TRBJ2-1|many|TRBV7-2
CASSLVGGHSNEQFF
TGTGCCAGCAGCTTAGTGGGGGGGCATTCCAATGAGCAGTTCTTC
>NA|TRBJ2-5|many|TRBV4-2
CASSQATGHQETQYF
TGTGCCAGCAGCCAAGCAACAGGCCACCAAGAGACCCAGTACTTC
>TRBD2|TRBJ2-2|many|TRBV29-1
CSAGGGTGELFF
TGCAGTGCCGGCGGGGGGACCGGGGAGCTGTTTTTT
>NA|TRBJ2-7|many|TRBV20-1
CRTPYEQYF
TGCAGAACCCCCTACGAGCAGTACTTC
>TRBD1|TRBJ1-2|NA|TRBV7-2
CASTDRGRGGYTF
TGTGCCAGCACCGACAGGGGGCGAGGTGGCTACACCTTC
>TRBD1|TRBJ1-2|many|TRBV24-1
CATSDGDSVYGYTF
TGTGCCACCAGTGATGGGGACAGTGTCTATGGCTACACCTTC
>NA|TRBJ2-1|many|TRBV4-3
CASSPSWGRSNEQFF
TGCGCCAGCAGCCCTTCGTGGGGGCGCAGCAATGAGCAGTTCTTC
>NA|TRBJ1-3|few|TRBV12-3/TRBV12-4
CASSLIASGNTIYF
TGTGCCAGCAGTTTAATAGCCTCTGGAAACACCATATATTTT
>NA|TRBJ2-7|many|TRBV30
CAWSDGITYEQYF
TGTGCCTGGAGTGACGGTATCACGTACGAGCAGTACTTC
>NA|TRBJ2-1|many|TRBV3-1
CASSQSGNEQFF
TGTGCCAGCAGCCAAAGCGGCAATGAGCAGTTCTTC
>NA|TRBJ2-3|many|TRBV29-1
CSVLGQMRDTQYF
TGCAGCGTGTTAGGACAGATGCGGGATACGCAGTATTTT
>TRBD2|TRBJ2-3|few|TRBV28
CASSSRASGDTDTQYF
TGTGCCAGCAGCTCCCGGGCCAGCGGGGACACAGATACGCAGTATTTT
>TRBD2|TRBJ2-3|many|TRBV3-1
CASSPQLAGGYKADTQYF
TGTGCCAGCAGCCCCCAGCTAGCGGGGGGCTATAAGGCGGATACGCAGTATTTT
>NA|TRBJ2-1|NA|TRBV13
CASSSEDASDEQFF
TGTGCCAGCAGCTCCGAGGATGCTAGCGATGAGCAGTTCTTC
>NA|TRBJ2-1|many|TRBV7-3
CASRIDYNEQFF
TGTGCCAGCAGGATAGATTACAATGAGCAGTTCTTC
>NA|TRBJ2-7|many|TRBV5-1
CASSLAKDYEQYF
TGCGCCAGCAGCTTGGCGAAGGACTACGAGCAGTACTTC
>TRBD2|TRBJ2-1|many|TRBV20-1
CSALPGAGGANEQFF
TGCAGTGCTCTCCCAGGGGCGGGAGGGGCGAATGAGCAGTTCTTC
>NA|TRBJ2-1|few|TRBV29-1
CSVEGRGSYNEQFF
TGCAGCGTTGAAGGACGGGGGTCCTACAATGAGCAGTTCTTC
>NA|TRBJ2-5|many|TRBV28
CASSLLGERETQYF
TGTGCCAGCAGTCTACTAGGGGAGAGGGAGACCCAGTACTTC
>NA|TRBJ1-4|many|TRBV11-2
CASSLVFGTTPTNEKLFF
TGTGCCAGCAGCTTAGTATTCGGGACAACGCCAACTAATGAAAAACTGTTTTTT